This entry lists 28 T cell receptor beta chains sequenced from one sample in a study of radiotherapy plus CTLA-4 blockade in lung cancer. Repertoires were generated with immunoSEQ multiplex PCR, while TCRdb's copy carries only in-frame clones and drops some. This sample has roughly 51,000 clones, with about 86% found just once. The sequenced sample was peripheral blood, obtained from a patient treated with radiotherapy plus ipilimumab. The receptors derive from a human donor with non-small cell lung cancer that progressed on radiotherapy plus ipilimumab. Some clones in this sample may be carry-over from other donors' samples.

This clone appeared a few times. The chain carries TRBV25-1 and TRBJ1-2; possible D gene TRBD1, 5 bases. The CDR3 loop spans 16 amino acids. Deletions cut 2 bases from V and 3 bases from J, with 16 bases between. Germline CDR1 MGHDK, CDR2 SYGVNS. The CDR3 loop is CASSERVAGLDYGYTF. The CDR3 nucleotides are TGTGCCAGCAGTGAACGTGTGGCAGGGTTGGACTATGGCTACACCTTC.

The V gene is TRBV21-1, the J gene TRBJ1-2. TRBV21-1 is recorded as a pseudogene. The CDR3 sequence is 14 residues long. CDR3 bases: TGTGCCAGCAGCAAAGATAGAGGAAATTATGGCTACACCTTC. Its translation is CASSKDRGNYGYTF.

The rearrangement links TRBV11-3 to TRBJ2-3; D is perhaps TRBD2 (6 bases). V was trimmed by 5 bases and J by 4 bases, leaving 13 bases between them. This CDR3 comprises 14 residues. Germline loops: CDR1 SGHNT, CDR2 YENEEA. CDR3 loop: CASSAGRRADTQYF. In DNA form, the CDR3 reads TGTGCCAGCAGCGCGGGACGCCGTGCAGATACGCAGTATTTT.

The V and J genes are TRBV9 and TRBJ2-7; 10 bases align to TRBD2. J gave up 4 bases and V 3 bases, and 13 bases lay outside the gene matches. Looked up from germline, CDR1 is SGDLS and CDR2 is YYNGEE. The CDR3 has 17 residues. CDR3 coding DNA: TGTGCCAGCAGCGATTCGCCCGGGACTAGCGCAATTTACGAGCAGTACTTC. This encodes CASSDSPGTSAIYEQYF. Complete variable domain (other parts from reference TRBV9 and TRBJ2-7): DSGVTQTPKHLITATGQRVTLRCSPRSGDLSVYWYQQSLDQGLQFLIQYYNGEERAKGNILERFSAQQFPDLHSELNLSSLELGDSALYFCASSDSPGTSAIYEQYFGPGTRLTVT.

V and J are TRBV19 and TRBJ2-2; TRBD2 matches at 8 bases. The CDR3 is 16 residues long. Trimming removed 3 bases from V and 3 bases from J; junction bases left unmatched: 6. The germline V gene encodes CDR1 LNHDA and CDR2 SQIVND (reference sequence). CDR3 loop: CASSIQAGADTGELFF. DNA for the CDR3: TGTGCCAGTAGTATTCAAGCGGGAGCAGACACCGGGGAGCTGTTTTTT.

The sample holds one count of this clone. The CDR3 is CASSEFTPYHTIYF. The CDR3 DNA reads TGCGCCAGCAGTGAGTTCACTCCGTATCACACCATATATTTT. The rearrangement joins TRBV10-1 to TRBJ1-3; D is unclear. CDR3 length: 14 residues. Germline V CDR1 and CDR2: WNHNN, SYGVQD (reference sequence). V was clipped by 1 base and J by 8 bases, with 12 bases between them.

This clone has just one count. The chain has TRBV29-1 and TRBJ1-2, with 7 bases lining up with TRBD1. The CDR3 is 12 amino acids. Germline V CDR1 and CDR2: SQVTM, ANQGSEA. With V trimmed by 7 bases and J by 2 bases, 4 bases remained unmatched. The CDR3 loop reads CSARDRNYGYTF. CDR3 DNA: TGCAGCGCTAGGGACAGAAACTATGGCTACACCTTC.

V gene TRBV13 combines with J gene TRBJ2-7, with 8 bases matching TRBD2. Germline values: CDR1 PRHDT, CDR2 FYEKMQ (reference sequence). V lost 5 bases, J lost 2 bases, and 11 bases stayed unmatched. The CDR3 has 16 residues. The CDR3 protein is CASSLRGGGSTYEQYF. CDR3 nucleotide sequence: TGTGCCAGCAGCCTCCGGGGGGGAGGAAGTACCTACGAGCAGTACTTC.

The gene calls are TRBV10-2 and TRBJ1-5; possible D gene TRBD1, 5 bases. The V end was cut by 0 bases, the J end by 4 bases, with 10 bases between. The CDR3 length is 15 residues. Germline assignment: CDR1 WSHSY and CDR2 SAAADI. CDR3 in DNA: TGCGCCAGCAGTGAGTCGAATAGGGGTAATCAGCCCCAGCATTTT. Translation: CASSESNRGNQPQHF.

The count of this clone is one. The J gene is TRBJ2-1, the V gene TRBV27; weak D call: TRBD1 (6 bases). Germline assignment: CDR1 MNHEY and CDR2 SMNVEV (reference sequence). There are 15 residues in the CDR3. Trimming took 7 bases from V and 8 from J, leaving 21 bases between them. The CDR3 here is CASIRYGTTSDEQFF. CDR3 nucleotide sequence: TGTGCCAGCATACGATACGGGACAACGTCCGATGAGCAGTTCTTC.

The chain combines TRBV25-1 with TRBJ2-5; possibly TRBD1 for D (5 bases). V was pared by 5 bases and J by 5 bases, with 12 bases between. The CDR3 has 13 amino acids. Germline V gene sequence: CDR1 MGHDK, CDR2 SYGVNS. The CDR3 DNA follows: TGTGCCAGCAGTTTGGCAGGGCTCGAGACCCAGTACTTC. Translating gives CASSLAGLETQYF.

The chain employs TRBV20-1 and TRBJ1-2; TRBD1 is a possible D gene (6 bases). Germline CDR1 and CDR2: DFQATT and SNEGSKA (reference sequence). The CDR3 loop spans 11 amino acids. Trimming pared 2 bases from V and 8 bases from J, leaving 9 bases between. In DNA, the CDR3 is TGCAGTGCTAGACGGGGGGCGGGCTACACCTTC. It specifies CSARRGAGYTF.

This chain joins TRBV7-9 and TRBJ2-3; perhaps TRBD2 as D (5 bases). CDR3 size: 15 residues. V lost 0 bases to trimming and J lost 0 bases, with 7 bases between them. CDR1 and CDR2 (germline): SEHNR, FQNEAQ (reference sequence). This CDR3 is CASSLAEGSTDTQYF. The CDR3 nucleotides are TGTGCCAGCAGCTTAGCAGAGGGTAGCACAGATACGCAGTATTTT.

This chain connects TRBV18 to TRBJ1-1; 9 bases are shared with TRBD1. V lost 0 bases to trimming and J lost 1 base; unmatched junction nucleotides: 0. Per the germline V gene, CDR1 is KGHSH and CDR2 is LQKENI. This CDR3 is built from 15 residues. The chain's CDR3 is CASSPPGQGNTEAFF. The CDR3 DNA is TGTGCCAGCTCACCACCGGGACAGGGGAACACTGAAGCTTTCTTT. Together with reference TRBV18 and TRBJ1-1, the CDR3 gives the full variable domain: NAGVMQNPRHLVRRRGQEARLRCSPMKGHSHVYWYRQLPEEGLKFMVYLQKENIIDESGMPKERFSAEFPKEGPSILRIQQVVRGDSAAYFCASSPPGQGNTEAFFGQGTRLTVV.

The V gene is TRBV5-1, the J gene TRBJ2-7, with 10 bases identical to TRBD2. V shed 2 bases and J 3 bases; nucleotides not matched to a gene: 11. Per the germline V gene, CDR1 is SGHRS and CDR2 is YFSETQ. The CDR3 runs to 17 residues. Here the CDR3 reads CASSFPKIAGGVYEQYF. The CDR3 nucleotides read TGCGCCAGCAGCTTTCCAAAGATAGCGGGAGGCGTCTACGAGCAGTACTTC.

The CDR3 spells CASSPLEANYEQYF. The CDR3 DNA sequence: TGTGCCAGCAGTCCCCTTGAGGCTAACTACGAGCAGTACTTC. V usage is TRBV27 and J usage is TRBJ2-7, with no clear D. The CDR3 has 14 residues. CDR1 is MNHEY and CDR2 is SMNVEV in the germline V gene (reference sequence). The V and J ends lost 5 bases and 3 bases respectively, with 14 bases between them.

The chain employs TRBV10-3 and TRBJ2-1, with D uncertain. Germline CDR1 ENHRY, CDR2 SYGVKD. This CDR3 is built from 11 residues. The V gene lost 4 bases and the J gene lost 10 bases, with 8 bases spanning the gap. The CDR3 DNA follows: TGTGCCATCAGTGGTCACTCCGAGCAGTTCTTC. Protein product: CAISGHSEQFF.

In its sample, this clone was seen once. The chain recombines TRBV11-2 with TRBJ2-5; tentatively, D is TRBD2 (6 bases). V lost 1 base and J 4 bases, leaving 13 bases between the germline ends. The germline CDR1 and CDR2 sequences are SGHAT and FQNNGV. This CDR3 is built from 15 residues. The CDR3 here is CASSLVAETGETQYF. CDR3 DNA: TGTGCCAGCAGCTTAGTAGCGGAGACGGGAGAGACCCAGTACTTC.

The CDR3 loop is CASSARAYYEQYF. The CDR3 coding sequence is TGTGCCAGCAGTGCCAGGGCATACTACGAGCAGTACTTC. This chain links TRBV27 with TRBJ2-7; D perhaps matches TRBD1 (5 bases). CDR1 and CDR2 (germline): MNHEY, SMNVEV (reference sequence). This CDR3 comprises 13 residues. V lost 5 bases to trimming and J lost 3 bases, with 11 bases between them.

The CDR3 region has the DNA TGTGCCAGCAGCTTAATAGGAGACAGACCCTATGGCTACACCTTC. Residues: CASSLIGDRPYGYTF. This chain links TRBV7-8 with TRBJ1-2; D possibly corresponds to TRBD1 (5 bases). The CDR3 loop spans 15 amino acids. Germline CDR1 is SGHVS and CDR2 is FQNEAQ. Trimming stripped 2 bases from V and 4 bases from J, with 14 bases between.

The V call is TRBV2, the J call TRBJ1-3, with unresolved D. This CDR3 is built from 15 residues. Between the trimmed V and J ends, which lost 2 bases and 1 base, there was a span of 9 bases. CDR1 is SNHLY, CDR2 FYNNEI, per germline. CDR3 sequence: CASSESSGSGNTIYF. In nucleotides, the CDR3 is TGTGCCAGCAGTGAAAGTTCGGGTTCTGGAAACACCATATATTTT. Variable domain in full (rest from reference TRBV2 and TRBJ1-3): EPEVTQTPSHQVTQMGQEVILRCVPISNHLYFYWYRQILGQKVEFLVSFYNNEISEKSEIFDDQFSVERPDGSNFTLKIRSTKLEDSAMYFCASSESSGSGNTIYFGEGSWLTVV.

This sequence joins TRBV10-3 and TRBJ2-7, with TRBD2 as a possible D gene (6 bases). Trimming stripped 8 bases from V and 4 bases from J, with 15 bases between. The CDR3 has 13 residues. Germline values: CDR1 ENHRY, CDR2 SYGVKD. CDR3: CAIQGGAGYEQYF. CDR3 nucleotides: TGTGCCATCCAAGGAGGGGCCGGTTACGAGCAGTACTTC.

This clone was found once. This chain uses TRBV28 with TRBJ2-3; D is perhaps TRBD2 (5 bases). Germline CDR1 reads MDHEN; CDR2 reads SYDVKM. V lost 2 bases and J 4 bases, leaving 10 bases between the germline ends. CDR3 size: 14 residues. The DNA for the CDR3 is TGTGCCAGCAGTTTAGGGCGGGTTGCAGATACGCAGTATTTT. This gives the protein CASSLGRVADTQYF.

The rearrangement links TRBV5-5 to TRBJ1-2, with TRBD1 matching over 7 bases. The length of the CDR3 is 14 residues. Looked up from germline, CDR1 is SGHKS and CDR2 is YYEKEE (reference sequence). The V and J ends lost 1 base and 7 bases, in that order; junction bases with no gene match: 7. CDR3 residues: CASSLLWGQSGYTF. In DNA form, the CDR3 reads TGTGCCAGCAGCTTGCTTTGGGGACAGAGTGGCTACACCTTC.

V usage is TRBV6-1 and J usage is TRBJ1-2; 7 bases fit TRBD1. Trimming took 2 bases from V and 7 from J; bases not matched to a gene: 10. CDR1 and CDR2 (germline): MNHNS, SASEGT. The CDR3 loop spans 15 amino acids. CDR3 DNA sequence: TGTGCCAGCAGTGAACAATCCACAGGGGTGACTGGCTACACCTTC. Encoded protein: CASSEQSTGVTGYTF.

This clone was detected once. The genes are TRBV10-3 and TRBJ1-3; unclear D gene. The V end was cut by 11 bases, the J end by 2 bases, with 16 bases between. Germline V CDR1 and CDR2: ENHRY, SYGVKD. This CDR3 is built from 14 residues. CDR3 nucleotides: TGTGCCGCCACCGGCCAGGTACCTGGAAACACCATATATTTT. It is translated as CAATGQVPGNTIYF.

In DNA form, the CDR3 reads TGTGCCAGCAGCGAGGGTGGGATGTACACTGAAGCTTTCTTT. It translates to CASSEGGMYTEAFF. The chain is built from TRBV27 and TRBJ1-1; D gene ambiguous. CDR1 MNHEY and CDR2 SMNVEV come from the germline V gene (reference sequence). CDR3 length: 14 residues. Trimming took 6 bases from V and 3 from J, leaving 14 bases between them.

The rearrangement uses TRBV5-1 and TRBJ2-1; TRBD2 might be the D (6 bases). CDR1 is SGHRS, CDR2 YFSETQ, per germline. The CDR3 has 14 amino acids. Trimming removed 3 bases from V and 1 base from J, with 8 bases in between. The CDR3 coding sequence is TGCGCCAGCAGCTATAGCGGATCCTACAATGAGCAGTTCTTC. Amino acids: CASSYSGSYNEQFF.